This TCR beta chain was sequenced in a study of cytomegalovirus exposure and HLA in healthy donors. The CDR3 length is 16 residues. Per germline, CDR1 SGHNT and CDR2 YYREEE (reference sequence). V lost 4 bases to trimming and J lost 6 bases; unmatched junction nucleotides: 15. Vbeta (60) and Jbeta (13) primers were used in the PCR. Assay: immunoSEQ multiplex PCR; the TCRdb copy retains only in-frame clones and omits some. The sample contains some 120,000 clones, about four fifths of which appear only once. The source material was PBMCs. The clonotype originates from a woman under 40 in good health and CMV-seronegative. V is TRBV5-4 and J is TRBJ2-7, with 8 bases that match TRBD2. DNA of the CDR3: TGTGCCAGCAGCCCCGCCGGGACTAGGGTAACGGCCGAGCAGTACTTC. Encoded protein: CASSPAGTRVTAEQYF.